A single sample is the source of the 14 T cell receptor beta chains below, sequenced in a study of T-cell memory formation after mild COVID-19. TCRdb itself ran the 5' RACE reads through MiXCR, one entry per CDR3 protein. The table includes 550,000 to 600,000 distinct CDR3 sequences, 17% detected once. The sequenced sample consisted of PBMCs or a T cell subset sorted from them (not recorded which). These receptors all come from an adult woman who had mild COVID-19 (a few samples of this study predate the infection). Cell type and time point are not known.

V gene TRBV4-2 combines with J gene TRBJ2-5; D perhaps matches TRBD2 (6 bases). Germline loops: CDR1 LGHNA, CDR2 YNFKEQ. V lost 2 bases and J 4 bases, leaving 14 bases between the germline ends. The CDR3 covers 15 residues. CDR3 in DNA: TGTGCCAGCAGCCAATTCGGGGGAGTGCGAGAGACCCAGTACTTC. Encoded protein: CASSQFGGVRETQYF.

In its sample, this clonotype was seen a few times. CDR3 bases: TGTGCCATCGGCTCGAGGACTGAAGCTTTCTTT. This gives the protein CAIGSRTEAFF. The chain links TRBV6-5 to TRBJ1-1; D not resolved. The V end lost 10 bases, the J end lost 5 bases, and 11 bases lay between the germline ends. Per germline, CDR1 MNHEY and CDR2 SVGAGI. The CDR3 is made up of 11 amino acids.

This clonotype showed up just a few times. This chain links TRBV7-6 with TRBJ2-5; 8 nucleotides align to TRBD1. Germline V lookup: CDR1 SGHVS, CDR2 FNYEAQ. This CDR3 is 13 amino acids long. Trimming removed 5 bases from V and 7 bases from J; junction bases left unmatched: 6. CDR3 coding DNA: TGTGCCAGCAGCCCGACAGGGGCGGCGACCCAGTACTTC. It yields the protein CASSPTGAATQYF.

This CDR3 is CATSDLPSGGSYEQFF. The CDR3 nucleotides read TGTGCCACCAGTGATTTGCCTAGCGGGGGTAGCTATGAGCAGTTCTTC. J is TRBJ2-1 and V is TRBV24-1; 10 nucleotides align to TRBD2. This CDR3 spans 16 amino acids. Trimming at V came to 0 bases and at J to 8 bases, leaving 6 bases not matched to a gene. CDR1 is KGHDR, CDR2 SFDVKD, per germline.

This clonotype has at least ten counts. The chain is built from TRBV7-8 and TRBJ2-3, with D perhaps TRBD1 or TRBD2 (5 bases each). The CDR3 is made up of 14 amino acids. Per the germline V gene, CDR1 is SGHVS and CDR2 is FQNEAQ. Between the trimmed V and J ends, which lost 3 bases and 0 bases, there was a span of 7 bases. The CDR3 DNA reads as TGTGCCAGCAGCTTGGGGGTTAGCACAGATACGCAGTATTTT. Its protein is CASSLGVSTDTQYF.

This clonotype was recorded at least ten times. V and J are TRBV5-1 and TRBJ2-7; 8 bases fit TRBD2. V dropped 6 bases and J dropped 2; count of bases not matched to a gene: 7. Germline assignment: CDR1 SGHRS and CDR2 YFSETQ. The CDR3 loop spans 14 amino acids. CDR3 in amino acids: CASMNSGNPYEQYF. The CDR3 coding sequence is TGCGCCAGCATGAATAGCGGGAACCCCTACGAGCAGTACTTC.

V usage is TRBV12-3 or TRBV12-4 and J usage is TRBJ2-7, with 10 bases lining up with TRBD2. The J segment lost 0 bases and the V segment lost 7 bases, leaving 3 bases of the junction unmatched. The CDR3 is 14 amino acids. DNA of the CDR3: TGTGCCAGCACCCCTAGCGGGAGCTCCTACGAGCAGTACTTC. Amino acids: CASTPSGSSYEQYF.

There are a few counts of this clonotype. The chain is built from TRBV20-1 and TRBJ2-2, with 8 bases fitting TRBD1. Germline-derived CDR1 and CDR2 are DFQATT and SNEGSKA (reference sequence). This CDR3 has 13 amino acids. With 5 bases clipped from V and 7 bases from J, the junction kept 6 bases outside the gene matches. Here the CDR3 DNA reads TGCAGTGCTCTGGACAGGGCGGACGGGGAGCTGTTTTTT. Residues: CSALDRADGELFF.

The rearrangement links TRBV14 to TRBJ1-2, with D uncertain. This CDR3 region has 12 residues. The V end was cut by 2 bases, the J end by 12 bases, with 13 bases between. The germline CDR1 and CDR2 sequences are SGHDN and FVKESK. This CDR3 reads CASSQIHGEDTF. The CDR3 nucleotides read TGTGCCAGCAGCCAAATTCACGGAGAGGACACCTTC. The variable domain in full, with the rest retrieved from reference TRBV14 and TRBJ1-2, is EAGVTQFPSHSVIEKGQTVTLRCDPISGHDNLYWYRRVMGKEIKFLLHFVKESKQDESGMPNNRFLAERTGGTYSTLKVQPAELEDSGVYFCASSQIHGEDTFGSGTRLTVV.

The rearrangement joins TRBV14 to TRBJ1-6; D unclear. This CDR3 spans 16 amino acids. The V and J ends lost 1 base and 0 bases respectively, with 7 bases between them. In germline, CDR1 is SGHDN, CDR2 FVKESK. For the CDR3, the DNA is TGTGCCAGCAGCCAAGTACCTATCTCCTATAATTCACCCCTCCACTTT. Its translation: CASSQVPISYNSPLHF.

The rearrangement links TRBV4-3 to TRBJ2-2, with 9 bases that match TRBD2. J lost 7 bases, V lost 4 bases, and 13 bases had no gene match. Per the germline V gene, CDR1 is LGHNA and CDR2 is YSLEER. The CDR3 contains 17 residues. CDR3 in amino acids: CASSPSLLAGQDGELFF. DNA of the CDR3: TGCGCCAGCAGCCCTTCGTTACTAGCGGGTCAAGACGGGGAGCTGTTTTTT.

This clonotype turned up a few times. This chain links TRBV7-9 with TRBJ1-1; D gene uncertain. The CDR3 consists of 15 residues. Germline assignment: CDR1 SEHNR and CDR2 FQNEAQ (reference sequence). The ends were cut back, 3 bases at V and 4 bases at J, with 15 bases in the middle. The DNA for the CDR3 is TGTGCCAGCAGCTTCGACACTCGTGGTTTCACTGAAGCTTTCTTT. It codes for CASSFDTRGFTEAFF.

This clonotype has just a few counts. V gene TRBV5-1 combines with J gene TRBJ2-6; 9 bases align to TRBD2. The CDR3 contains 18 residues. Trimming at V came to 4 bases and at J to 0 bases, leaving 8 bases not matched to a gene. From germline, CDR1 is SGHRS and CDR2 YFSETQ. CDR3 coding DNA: TGCGCCAGCAGCGCTTCTAGCGGGATATCCTCTGGGGCCAACGTCCTGACTTTC. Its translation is CASSASSGISSGANVLTF.

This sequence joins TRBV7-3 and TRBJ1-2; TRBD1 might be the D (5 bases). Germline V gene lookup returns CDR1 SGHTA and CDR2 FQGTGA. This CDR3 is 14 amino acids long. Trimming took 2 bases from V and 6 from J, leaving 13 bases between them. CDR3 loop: CASSLYQGYDGYTF. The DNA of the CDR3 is TGTGCCAGCAGCTTATATCAGGGTTATGATGGCTACACCTTC.